This TCR beta chain derives from a study of response to subunit inactivated influenza vaccine. The CDR3 covers 14 residues. V lost 6 bases and J lost 7; bases outside the gene matches: 8. Germline V gene sequence: CDR1 ENHRY, CDR2 SYGVKD. This clonotype appeared many times. Its antigen is as yet unknown. Overall study findings and caveats: Every seasonal influenza vaccination brings in few new T cells, the authors suggested.

TCRdb re-called the RT-PCR reads through MiXCR, storing one row per CDR3 protein. This table holds about 520,000 distinct CDR3 sequences, less than 30% found once. V gene TRBV10-3 combines with J gene TRBJ2-1, with TRBD2 matching over 8 bases. The TCR was taken from a man aged 45-65 years who received an inactivated influenza vaccine. Here the sequenced sample was CD4+ T cells sorted from PBMCs, taken about 5 days after vaccination. The CDR3 DNA is TGTGCCATCAGCAGCGGGGGCGCGGGGAATGAGCAGTTCTTC. It encodes CAISSGGAGNEQFF.